This is a list of T cell receptor beta chains from one sample in a study of blood T cell repertoires in COVID-19. Clones were sequenced by immunoSEQ multiplex PCR, and TCRdb holds only the in-frame ones, with some missing. This table holds approximately 96,000 clones, 90% found once. The sequenced sample consisted of peripheral blood. These receptors were taken from a man aged 60-69 years with acute or convalescent COVID-19. The conserved cysteine and the conserved F or W are not part of the CDR3 here. Size tells how often a clone was seen (once, few, many) or the class of an expanded clone, and some rows leave it out.

>-|TRBJ2-2|TRBV5-4
ASSLVSAGNPGELF
>-|TRBJ1-2|TRBV2
ASTAGESPNYGYT
>-|TRBJ1-2|TRBV28
ALRGGEAYGYT
>-|TRBJ1-5|TRBV19
ASSIEGGYSNQPQH
>-|TRBJ2-6|TRBV9
ASSLTGPGQGALGANVLT
>once|TRBJ2-2|TRBV7-8
ASSLDRGGELF
>-|TRBJ2-7|TRBV28
ASSLHREASYEQY
>-|TRBJ2-7|TRBV4-1
ASSQLAGGPWGYEQY
>-|TRBJ1-5|TRBV7-6
ASSQGGGNQPQH
>-|TRBJ2-5|TRBV29-1
SVGGRRKETQY
>-|TRBJ1-2|TRBV10-3
AISSGQINYGYT
>few|TRBJ2-5|TRBV11-3
ASRGGKTQY
>-|TRBJ2-7|TRBV27
ASSLSWTGGSEQY
>-|TRBJ2-2|TRBV19
ASSPRQGADTGELF
>-|TRBJ1-5|TRBV6-4
ASSDIGTEFSSNQPQH
>-|TRBJ1-1|TRBV14
ASSHPGTEAF
>-|TRBJ2-1|TRBV4-3
ASSQERAGGNEQF
>-|TRBJ1-6|TRBV2
ASSDVSSPLH
>-|TRBJ1-1|TRBV7-9
ASSLERNTEAF
>-|TRBJ1-2|TRBV2
ASATMGQGVYGYT
>-|TRBJ2-7|TRBV27
ASSLGSTLHYEQY
>-|TRBJ2-2|TRBV9
ASSVGQGTGELF
>-|TRBJ2-1|TRBV11-3
ASSLGLAGYNEQF
>-|TRBJ2-1|TRBV28
ASSSRMGASPLEF
>-|TRBJ2-1|TRBV3-1/TRBV3-2
ASSRTSYEQF
>-|TRBJ1-6|TRBV7-2
ASSLGQGARSPLH
>once|TRBJ2-7|TRBV27
ASSPGGGDAYEQY
>-|TRBJ2-5|TRBV5-4
ASRARQGETQY
>once|TRBJ1-2|TRBV10-3
AISELEGNYGYT
>once|TRBJ2-2|TRBV30
AWRWGRELF
>-|TRBJ2-7|TRBV7-2
ASSLKRGGEQY
>-|TRBJ2-3|TRBV25-1
ASRPRDLPRGDTQY
>-|TRBJ1-2|TRBV28
ASRPGEGYGYT
>-|TRBJ1-2|TRBV21-1
ASRKRRGYYGYT
>-|TRBJ2-7|TRBV7-9
ASSLTLAGAHEQY
>-|TRBJ1-2|TRBV9
ASSVGSNRNYGYT
>-|TRBJ1-1|TRBV5-4
ASSLRRNTEAF
>-|TRBJ2-5|TRBV28
ASAGTPGGETQY
>-|TRBJ2-3|TRBV11-2
ASSAQITDTQY
>-|TRBJ1-5|TRBV6-5
ASSYPQDRPNQPQH
>-|TRBJ2-1|TRBV15
ATSRAGGLRNEQF
>-|TRBJ2-7|TRBV5-5
ASSLTALTYEQY
>-|TRBJ2-7|TRBV6-2/TRBV6-3
ASSYSGAGEQY
>-|TRBJ2-2|TRBV5-6
ASSMDRGELKTGELF
>-|TRBJ1-4|TRBV19
ASRSPGHGNEKLF
>-|TRBJ1-4|TRBV19
ASSPRGEVGPNEKLF
>-|TRBJ1-3|TRBV28
ASSPGVPSGNTIY
>-|TRBJ2-7|TRBV5-5
ASSLDLLSEQY
>-|TRBJ2-7|TRBV5-5
ASRERTGRSYEQY
>-|TRBJ2-7|TRBV7-4
ASSKRLAGQYEQY
>-|TRBJ2-5|TRBV7-8
ASSSGTSGSVETQY
>once|TRBJ1-3|TRBV4-3
ASSQEGAVGNTIY
>-|TRBJ2-7|TRBV6-2/TRBV6-3
ASSYPLASGSSHEQY
>-|TRBJ1-1|TRBV7-2
ASSLQGREAEAF
>-|TRBJ1-4|TRBV15
ATSRLDSANEKLF
>-|TRBJ2-7|TRBV27
ASSLTGHIYEQY
>-|TRBJ1-5|TRBV28
ASTGDNQPQH
>-|TRBJ2-2|TRBV19
ASSIVGGAETGELF
>many|TRBJ2-1|TRBV3-1/TRBV3-2
ASSQDRTSGRPRHNEQF
>-|TRBJ1-5|TRBV19
ASSIGTGSNQPQH